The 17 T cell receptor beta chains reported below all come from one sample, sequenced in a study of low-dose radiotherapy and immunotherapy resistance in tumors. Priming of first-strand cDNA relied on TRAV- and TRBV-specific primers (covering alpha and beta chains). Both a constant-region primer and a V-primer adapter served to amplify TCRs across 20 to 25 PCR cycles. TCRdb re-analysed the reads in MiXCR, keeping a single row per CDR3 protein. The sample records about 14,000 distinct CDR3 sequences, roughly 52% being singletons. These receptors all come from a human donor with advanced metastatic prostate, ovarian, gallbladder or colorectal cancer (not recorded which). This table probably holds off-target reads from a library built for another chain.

The DNA for the CDR3 is TGCGCCAGCAGCTCCGCCGGGACAGGGTATGAAAAACTGTTTTTT. Translated, it gives CASSSAGTGYEKLFF. The J gene is TRBJ1-4, the V gene TRBV5-1, with 9 bases matching TRBD1. The CDR3 spans 15 residues. The J segment lost 6 bases and the V segment lost 3 bases, leaving 6 bases of the junction unmatched. Per germline, CDR1 SGHRS and CDR2 YFSETQ.

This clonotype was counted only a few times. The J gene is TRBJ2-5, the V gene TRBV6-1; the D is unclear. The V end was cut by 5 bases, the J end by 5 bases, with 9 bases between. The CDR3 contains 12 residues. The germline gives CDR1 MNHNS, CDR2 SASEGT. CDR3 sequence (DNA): TGTGCCAGCAGTCCGAACCGGGAGACCCAGTACTTC. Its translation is CASSPNRETQYF.

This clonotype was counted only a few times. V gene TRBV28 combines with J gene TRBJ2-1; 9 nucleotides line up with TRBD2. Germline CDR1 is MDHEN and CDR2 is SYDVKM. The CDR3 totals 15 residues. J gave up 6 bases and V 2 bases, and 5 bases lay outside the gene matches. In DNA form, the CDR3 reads TGTGCCAGCAGTTTACACGCGGGAGGGGGCAATGAGCAGTTCTTC. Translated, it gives CASSLHAGGGNEQFF. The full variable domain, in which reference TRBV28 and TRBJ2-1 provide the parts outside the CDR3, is DVKVTQSSRYLVKRTGEKVFLECVQDMDHENMFWYRQDPGLGLRLIYFSYDVKMKEKGDIPEGYSVSREKKERFSLILESASTNQTSMYLCASSLHAGGGNEQFFGPGTRLTVL.

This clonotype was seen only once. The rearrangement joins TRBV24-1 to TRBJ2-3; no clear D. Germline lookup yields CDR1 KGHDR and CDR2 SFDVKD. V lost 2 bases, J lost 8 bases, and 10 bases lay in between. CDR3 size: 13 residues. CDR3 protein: CATSDSGSRTQYF. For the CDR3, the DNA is TGTGCCACCAGTGATTCCGGATCTCGTACGCAGTATTTT.

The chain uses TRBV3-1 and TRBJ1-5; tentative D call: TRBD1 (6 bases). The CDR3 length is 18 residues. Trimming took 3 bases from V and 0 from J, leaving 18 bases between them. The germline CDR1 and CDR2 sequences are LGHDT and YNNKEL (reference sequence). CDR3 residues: CASSQGPSDSYSNQPQHF. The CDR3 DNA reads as TGTGCCAGCAGCCAGGGCCCCTCGGACAGCTATAGCAATCAGCCCCAGCATTTT.

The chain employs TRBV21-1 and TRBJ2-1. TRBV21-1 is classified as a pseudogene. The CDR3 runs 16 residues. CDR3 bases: TGTGCCAGCAGCCGACATCCCTTTACCTCCTACAATGAGCAGTTCTTC. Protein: CASSRHPFTSYNEQFF.

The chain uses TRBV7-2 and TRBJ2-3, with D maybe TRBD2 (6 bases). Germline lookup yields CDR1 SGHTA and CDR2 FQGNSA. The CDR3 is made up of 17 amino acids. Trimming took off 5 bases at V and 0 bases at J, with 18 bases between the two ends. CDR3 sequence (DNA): TGTGCCAGCAGCCCCCTATTTACGGGGACTAGCACAGATACGCAGTATTTT. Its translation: CASSPLFTGTSTDTQYF.

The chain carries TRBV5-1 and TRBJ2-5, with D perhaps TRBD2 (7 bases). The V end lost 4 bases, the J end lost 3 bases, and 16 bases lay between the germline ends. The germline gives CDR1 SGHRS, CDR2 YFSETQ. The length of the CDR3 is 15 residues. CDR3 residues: CASSANTGREETQYF. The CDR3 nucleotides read TGCGCCAGCAGCGCCAATACAGGGAGGGAAGAGACCCAGTACTTC.

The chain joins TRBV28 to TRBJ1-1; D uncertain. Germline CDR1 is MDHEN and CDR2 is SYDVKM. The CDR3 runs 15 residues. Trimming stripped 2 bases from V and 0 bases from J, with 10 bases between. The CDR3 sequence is CASSLDGGVNTEAFF. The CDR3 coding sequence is TGTGCCAGCAGTTTAGATGGCGGGGTGAACACTGAAGCTTTCTTT. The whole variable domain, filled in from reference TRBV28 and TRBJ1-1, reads DVKVTQSSRYLVKRTGEKVFLECVQDMDHENMFWYRQDPGLGLRLIYFSYDVKMKEKGDIPEGYSVSREKKERFSLILESASTNQTSMYLCASSLDGGVNTEAFFGQGTRLTVV.

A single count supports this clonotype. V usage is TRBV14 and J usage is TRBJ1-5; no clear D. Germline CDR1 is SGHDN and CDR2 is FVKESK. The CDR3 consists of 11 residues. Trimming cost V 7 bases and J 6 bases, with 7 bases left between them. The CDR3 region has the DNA TGTGCCAGCACCGCGGTTCAGCCCCAGCATTTT. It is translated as CASTAVQPQHF.

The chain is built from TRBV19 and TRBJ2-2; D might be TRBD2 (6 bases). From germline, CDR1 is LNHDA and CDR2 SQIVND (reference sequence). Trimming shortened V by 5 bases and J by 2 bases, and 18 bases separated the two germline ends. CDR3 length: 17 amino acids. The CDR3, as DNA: TGTGCCAGTAGTCCCATTTTTGCGGCGGGAAACACCGGGGAGCTGTTTTTT. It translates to CASSPIFAAGNTGELFF.

The CDR3 DNA sequence: TGTGCCAGTAGTACCCCTAAGGGGAGGAATGAAAAACTGTTTTTT. Its protein is CASSTPKGRNEKLFF. The chain recombines TRBV19 with TRBJ1-4; possibly TRBD1 for D (5 bases). The CDR3 runs 15 residues. V was pared by 4 bases and J by 5 bases, with 14 bases between. Per the germline V gene, CDR1 is LNHDA and CDR2 is SQIVND (reference sequence).

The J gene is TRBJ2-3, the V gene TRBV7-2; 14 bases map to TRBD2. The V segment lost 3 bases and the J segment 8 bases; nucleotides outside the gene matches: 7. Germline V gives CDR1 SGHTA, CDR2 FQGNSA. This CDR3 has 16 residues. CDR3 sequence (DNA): TGTGCCAGCAGCTTCGGGACTAGCGGGGGCCCGCGTACGCAGTATTTT. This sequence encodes CASSFGTSGGPRTQYF.

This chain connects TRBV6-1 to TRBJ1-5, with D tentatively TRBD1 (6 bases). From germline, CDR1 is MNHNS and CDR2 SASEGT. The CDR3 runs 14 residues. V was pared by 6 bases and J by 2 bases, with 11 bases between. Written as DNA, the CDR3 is TGTGCCAGCAGCCGACAGGTAGGCAATCAGCCCCAGCATTTT. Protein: CASSRQVGNQPQHF.

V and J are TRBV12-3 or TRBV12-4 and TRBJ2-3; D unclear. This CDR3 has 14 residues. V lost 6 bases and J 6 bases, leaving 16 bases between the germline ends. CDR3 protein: CASSQTGRFDTQYF. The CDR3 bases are TGTGCCAGCAGCCAAACGGGCCGGTTCGATACGCAGTATTTT.

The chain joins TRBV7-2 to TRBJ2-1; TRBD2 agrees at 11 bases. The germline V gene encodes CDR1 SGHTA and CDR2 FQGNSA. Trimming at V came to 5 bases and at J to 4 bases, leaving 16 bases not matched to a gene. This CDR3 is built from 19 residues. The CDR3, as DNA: TGTGCCAGCAGCCTCAAAGGAGGACCGGCTAGCGGGGGGTACAATGAGCAGTTCTTC. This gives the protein CASSLKGGPASGGYNEQFF.

The CDR3 region has the DNA TGTGCCAGCAAAGGGCCAGCCGGAGATACGCAGTATTTT. Translation: CASKGPAGDTQYF. V and J are TRBV5-4 and TRBJ2-3; D remains unclear. V lost 6 bases and J lost 5, with 13 bases in between. The V gene's germline CDR1 is SGHNT and CDR2 YYREEE (reference sequence). The CDR3 is 13 amino acids.